The present TCR beta chain was sequenced within a study of cytomegalovirus exposure and HLA in healthy donors. These donors, healthy bone marrow donors, were studied. Study results and caveats: Among CMV-associated TCR beta chains, most appeared HLA-restricted in a later analysis. Overall, roughly 170 TCR beta chains were annotated as cytomegalovirus-associated. 87-base-pair reads could not separate some V segments, including TRBV6-2 and TRBV6-3.

13 Jbeta primers and 60 Vbeta primers were used for the PCR. Profiling relied on immunoSEQ multiplex PCR, and the TCRdb table lists in-frame clones only, not all of them. The sample holds 120,000 or so clones; approximately 10% are singletons and the top ten take 4.5% to 5%. V lost 0 bases, J lost 9 bases, and 10 bases stayed unmatched. This CDR3 contains 16 residues. Germline CDR1 ENHRY, CDR2 SYGVKD. This clone was observed a few times. The target antigen is unknown. This clonotype was sampled from a woman under 30 in good health and CMV-seropositive. Sequenced: PBMCs. The chain has TRBV10-3 and TRBJ2-7, with 11 bases aligning to TRBD2. The CDR3 loop reads CAISESLAGGGGVQYF. DNA for the CDR3: TGTGCCATCAGTGAGTCCCTAGCGGGAGGAGGAGGAGTGCAGTACTTC.